This TCR beta chain was captured in a study of shared clonotypes between healthy human individuals. CD8 cells classed as naive were CD45RO-negative and positively selected for CCR7, excluding terminally differentiated effector memory CD45RA+ cells. Comment on this clone: Its specificity is unknown.

CDR1 is MGHRA, CDR2 YSYEKL, per germline. The V end was cut by 10 bases, the J end by 0 bases, with 13 bases between. CDR3 length equals 14 residues. Whole-study findings and limits: Generally, naive subsets came out with larger estimated richness than memory subsets.

The method was immunoSEQ multiplex PCR; TCRdb's version includes in-frame clones alone and lacks a portion of them. The sample includes millions of clones, approximately 95% of them seen just once. The source material was naive CD8+ T cells sorted from blood. This TCR was sampled from a man between 18 and 35 years old in good health. V is TRBV4-1 and J is TRBJ2-1; D remains ambiguous. The CDR3 sequence: CATRAPGSYNEQFF. The CDR3 coding sequence is TGCGCCACCCGAGCCCCTGGCTCCTACAATGAGCAGTTCTTC.